Listed below are T cell receptor beta chains from one sample, sequenced in a study of post-analysis software for immune sequencing data. A single record per CDR3 protein comes from TCRdb applying MiXCR to the PCR reads. The table shows roughly 580,000 distinct CDR3 sequences, with roughly 47% occurring only once. Sequencing input: blood. Receptor source: a girl aged 5-17 years with multiple sclerosis. CDR3s include the opening cysteine and the closing phenylalanine or tryptophan. The D gene is left open where the match is weak. Clone sizes are given selectively: once, few, many, or a class where the clone is expanded.

CDR3 DNA: TGTGCCACCAGTGATCAATCCCCAAGCTCCTACAATGAGCAGTTCTTC; CDR3 protein: CATSDQSPSSYNEQFF; D gene: -; J gene: TRBJ2-1; clone size: -; V gene: TRBV24-1
CDR3 DNA: TGTGCCAGCAGTCCTAGCGGGAGGGCCATCAATGAGCAGTTCTTC; CDR3 protein: CASSPSGRAINEQFF; D gene: TRBD2; J gene: TRBJ2-1; clone size: -; V gene: TRBV2
CDR3 DNA: TGCGCCAGCAGCTTGGTGGCTAGCGGGACCTACGAGCAGTACTTC; CDR3 protein: CASSLVASGTYEQYF; D gene: TRBD2; J gene: TRBJ2-7; clone size: many; V gene: TRBV5-1
CDR3 DNA: TGTGCCAGCAGTTACACCAGATCACCCTTCTATGGCTACACCTTC; CDR3 protein: CASSYTRSPFYGYTF; D gene: -; J gene: TRBJ1-2; clone size: -; V gene: TRBV6-5
CDR3 DNA: TGTGCCAGCAGTGAAGGAGGGCTCAGGAATTCACCCCTCCACTTT; CDR3 protein: CASSEGGLRNSPLHF; D gene: -; J gene: TRBJ1-6; clone size: -; V gene: TRBV2
CDR3 DNA: TGTGCCAGCAGTTTAACTCAGGGGAGGTCCATCCAGCAGTACTTC; CDR3 protein: CASSLTQGRSIQQYF; D gene: -; J gene: TRBJ2-7; clone size: -; V gene: TRBV27
CDR3 DNA: TGTGCCAGCAGCCAAGTAAGTAGAGGCAGGACCACGGGCAATGAGCAGTTCTTC; CDR3 protein: CASSQVSRGRTTGNEQFF; D gene: -; J gene: TRBJ2-1; clone size: -; V gene: TRBV4-2
CDR3 DNA: TGTGCCAGCAGTCTGGGACCGAGCAATGAGCAGTTCTTC; CDR3 protein: CASSLGPSNEQFF; D gene: -; J gene: TRBJ2-1; clone size: few; V gene: TRBV7-6
CDR3 DNA: TGTGCCAGCAGTTTTGGGGCTCCCGGGACAGTGCAAGAGACCCAGTACTTC; CDR3 protein: CASSFGAPGTVQETQYF; D gene: TRBD1; J gene: TRBJ2-5; clone size: few; V gene: TRBV27
CDR3 DNA: TGTGCCAGCAGCGCTGGACTAGCGGCACGAGCCCGCACAGATACGCAGTATTTT; CDR3 protein: CASSAGLAARARTDTQYF; D gene: TRBD2; J gene: TRBJ2-3; clone size: -; V gene: TRBV5-5
CDR3 DNA: TGTGCCAGCAGCTCCGGGACAGTTCAGTACAATGAGCAGTTCTTC; CDR3 protein: CASSSGTVQYNEQFF; D gene: TRBD1; J gene: TRBJ2-1; clone size: few; V gene: TRBV7-2
CDR3 DNA: TGTGCCACCAGTCGAGGGGGAGACACAGATACGCAGTATTTT; CDR3 protein: CATSRGGDTDTQYF; D gene: -; J gene: TRBJ2-3; clone size: -; V gene: TRBV24-1
CDR3 DNA: TGTGCCACCACTGAGGTTGGGAACTATGGCTACACCTTC; CDR3 protein: CATTEVGNYGYTF; D gene: -; J gene: TRBJ1-2; clone size: few; V gene: TRBV12-3/TRBV12-4
CDR3 DNA: TGTGCCAGCAGCTTAAACCGTCGCTCCTACAATGAGCAGTTCTTC; CDR3 protein: CASSLNRRSYNEQFF; D gene: -; J gene: TRBJ2-1; clone size: few; V gene: TRBV5-6
CDR3 DNA: TGTGCCAGCAGCGTCACTAGCGCAAGTAGCACAGATACGCAGTATTTT; CDR3 protein: CASSVTSASSTDTQYF; D gene: TRBD2; J gene: TRBJ2-3; clone size: -; V gene: TRBV4-2
CDR3 DNA: TGTGCCAGCAGCCAGGAACCACAGAGAAGCACAGATACGCAGTATTTT; CDR3 protein: CASSQEPQRSTDTQYF; D gene: -; J gene: TRBJ2-3; clone size: few; V gene: TRBV3-1
CDR3 DNA: TGTGCCAGCAGCGTAGAGGGGACAGGGAAGGCTGAGCAGTTCTTC; CDR3 protein: CASSVEGTGKAEQFF; D gene: TRBD1; J gene: TRBJ2-1; clone size: -; V gene: TRBV9
CDR3 DNA: TGTGCCAGCAGCCGGGGCGGGGAGGCAGATACGCAGTATTTT; CDR3 protein: CASSRGGEADTQYF; D gene: -; J gene: TRBJ2-3; clone size: -; V gene: TRBV3-1
CDR3 DNA: TGTGCCAGCAGGGGGGGACAGGGGGGGAACACTGAAGCTTTCTTT; CDR3 protein: CASRGGQGGNTEAFF; D gene: TRBD1; J gene: TRBJ1-1; clone size: -; V gene: TRBV6-5
CDR3 DNA: TGCGCCAGCAGCCCATCCTCTGGGGCAAGTGAGCAGTTCTTC; CDR3 protein: CASSPSSGASEQFF; D gene: -; J gene: TRBJ2-1; clone size: few; V gene: TRBV5-1
CDR3 DNA: TGTGCCACCAGTGATTGGGGGCGGGATCCCCTTGGGGAGCAGTTCTTC; CDR3 protein: CATSDWGRDPLGEQFF; D gene: -; J gene: TRBJ2-1; clone size: -; V gene: TRBV24-1
CDR3 DNA: TGTGCCAGCAGTTTAAACCTCAACAATGAGCAGTTCTTC; CDR3 protein: CASSLNLNNEQFF; D gene: -; J gene: TRBJ2-1; clone size: few; V gene: TRBV12-3/TRBV12-4
CDR3 DNA: TGTGCCAGCAGCTTTACGTGGACTAGCGGTAATGAGCAGTTCTTC; CDR3 protein: CASSFTWTSGNEQFF; D gene: TRBD2; J gene: TRBJ2-1; clone size: -; V gene: TRBV7-9
CDR3 DNA: TGTGCCAGCAGTTTTAGGGGGTTGGGCGGCCGTCATAGCAATCAGCCCCAGCATTTT; CDR3 protein: CASSFRGLGGRHSNQPQHF; D gene: -; J gene: TRBJ1-5; clone size: few; V gene: TRBV12-3/TRBV12-4
CDR3 DNA: TGTGCCAGCAGTTACTTATTACAGAACACTGAAGCTTTCTTT; CDR3 protein: CASSYLLQNTEAFF; D gene: -; J gene: TRBJ1-1; clone size: -; V gene: TRBV6-6
CDR3 DNA: TGTGCCAGCAGCCAAGATCTTGTGGACCCGAGGACAGATACGCAGTATTTT; CDR3 protein: CASSQDLVDPRTDTQYF; D gene: -; J gene: TRBJ2-3; clone size: -; V gene: TRBV3-1
CDR3 DNA: TGTGCCAGTAAGGCGTGGGCAGCCGCTAATCAGCCCCAGCATTTT; CDR3 protein: CASKAWAAANQPQHF; D gene: -; J gene: TRBJ1-5; clone size: -; V gene: TRBV19
CDR3 DNA: TGTGCCATCAGTCCGATCGACACGTGGGGAGAAAAACTGTTTTTT; CDR3 protein: CAISPIDTWGEKLFF; D gene: -; J gene: TRBJ1-4; clone size: -; V gene: TRBV10-3
CDR3 DNA: TGTGCTAGCAGCTACGACAGGTTTGAAGCTTTCTTT; CDR3 protein: CASSYDRFEAFF; D gene: -; J gene: TRBJ1-1; clone size: -; V gene: TRBV11-3
CDR3 DNA: TGTGCCAGCAGCAAGACTAGCGGGGGGGAGTACGAGCAGTACTTC; CDR3 protein: CASSKTSGGEYEQYF; D gene: TRBD2; J gene: TRBJ2-7; clone size: -; V gene: TRBV7-2
CDR3 DNA: TGTGCCAGCAGCCAAGCTGGGGCCAACGTCCTGACTTTC; CDR3 protein: CASSQAGANVLTF; D gene: -; J gene: TRBJ2-6; clone size: few; V gene: TRBV3-1
CDR3 DNA: TGTGCCAGCAGCGTCTCCGGGACAGGTACTCGGGAGCAGTACTTC; CDR3 protein: CASSVSGTGTREQYF; D gene: TRBD1; J gene: TRBJ2-4; clone size: few; V gene: TRBV9
CDR3 DNA: TGTGCCGTCAGTGAGTCGATGAGGGAGAGAAGGAATGAGCAGTTCTTC; CDR3 protein: CAVSESMRERRNEQFF; D gene: -; J gene: TRBJ2-1; clone size: -; V gene: TRBV10-3
CDR3 DNA: TGTGCCAGCAGGGGACTAGCGGGACTTGGTGAGCAGTTCTTC; CDR3 protein: CASRGLAGLGEQFF; D gene: TRBD2; J gene: TRBJ2-1; clone size: -; V gene: TRBV12-3/TRBV12-4
CDR3 DNA: TGCAGCGCGGGACAACCGAACACCGGGGAGCTGTTTTTT; CDR3 protein: CSAGQPNTGELFF; D gene: -; J gene: TRBJ2-2; clone size: few; V gene: TRBV29-1
CDR3 DNA: TGTGCCATAGGAACCACAGGGGGCTACGAGCAGTACTTC; CDR3 protein: CAIGTTGGYEQYF; D gene: TRBD1; J gene: TRBJ2-7; clone size: -; V gene: TRBV6-6
CDR3 DNA: TGTGCCAGCAGCCAGGCGGGACACGGGACTAGCGCCGCCTACAATGAGCAGTTCTTC; CDR3 protein: CASSQAGHGTSAAYNEQFF; D gene: TRBD2; J gene: TRBJ2-1; clone size: few; V gene: TRBV4-2
CDR3 DNA: TGTGCCAGTGGAACTTCAGGGGATTGGAAACCCCTCCACTTT; CDR3 protein: CASGTSGDWKPLHF; D gene: -; J gene: TRBJ1-6; clone size: many; V gene: TRBV28
CDR3 DNA: TGTGCCAGCAGCCAAGAGGCGGGACTAGCGGGGGGCATAGATACGCAGTATTTT; CDR3 protein: CASSQEAGLAGGIDTQYF; D gene: TRBD2; J gene: TRBJ2-3; clone size: -; V gene: TRBV4-2
CDR3 DNA: TGTGCCAGCAGTGAGCGGGGGGACTACGAGCAGTACTTC; CDR3 protein: CASSERGDYEQYF; D gene: TRBD2; J gene: TRBJ2-7; clone size: few; V gene: TRBV6-5
CDR3 DNA: TGTGCCAGCAGCCCTCGGAGGGGAAGGGACGAGCAGTACTTC; CDR3 protein: CASSPRRGRDEQYF; D gene: -; J gene: TRBJ2-7; clone size: few; V gene: TRBV7-6
CDR3 DNA: TGTGCCAGCAGTTTGTACAGAGAAGTGAACTATGGCTACACCTTC; CDR3 protein: CASSLYREVNYGYTF; D gene: -; J gene: TRBJ1-2; clone size: few; V gene: TRBV6-5
CDR3 DNA: TGTGCCAGCAGCTTGGAAGGGACAGGGGACCCAGATACGCAGTATTTT; CDR3 protein: CASSLEGTGDPDTQYF; D gene: TRBD1; J gene: TRBJ2-3; clone size: -; V gene: TRBV5-6
CDR3 DNA: TGTGCCAGCAGCCAAGGGACTAGCGGATTCATTTCTCAAGAGACCCAGTACTTC; CDR3 protein: CASSQGTSGFISQETQYF; D gene: TRBD2; J gene: TRBJ2-5; clone size: -; V gene: TRBV3-1
CDR3 DNA: TGTGCCAGCAGGTTTGCGGGGAGGGCAGAGACCCAGTACTTC; CDR3 protein: CASRFAGRAETQYF; D gene: TRBD2; J gene: TRBJ2-5; clone size: -; V gene: TRBV12-3/TRBV12-4
CDR3 DNA: TGCAGTGCTAGCGAGGACAGCTCCTACAATGAGCAGTTCTTC; CDR3 protein: CSASEDSSYNEQFF; D gene: -; J gene: TRBJ2-1; clone size: few; V gene: TRBV20-1
CDR3 DNA: TGCAGTGCCCCGGGACTAGCGGGATCCTACGAGCAGTACTTC; CDR3 protein: CSAPGLAGSYEQYF; D gene: TRBD2; J gene: TRBJ2-7; clone size: -; V gene: TRBV20-1
CDR3 DNA: TGCAGCGTTAGGACAGGGGGCGAGGCTGAAGCTTTCTTT; CDR3 protein: CSVRTGGEAEAFF; D gene: TRBD1; J gene: TRBJ1-1; clone size: -; V gene: TRBV29-1
CDR3 DNA: TGCAGTGCTAGATATTCCTTTTTGGCTAGCGCTAGCACAGATACGCAGTATTTT; CDR3 protein: CSARYSFLASASTDTQYF; D gene: -; J gene: TRBJ2-3; clone size: -; V gene: TRBV20-1
CDR3 DNA: TGTGCCAGCAGCCAAGTAGGCAGGCTCCGGGACGAGCAGTACTTC; CDR3 protein: CASSQVGRLRDEQYF; D gene: -; J gene: TRBJ2-7; clone size: -; V gene: TRBV4-2